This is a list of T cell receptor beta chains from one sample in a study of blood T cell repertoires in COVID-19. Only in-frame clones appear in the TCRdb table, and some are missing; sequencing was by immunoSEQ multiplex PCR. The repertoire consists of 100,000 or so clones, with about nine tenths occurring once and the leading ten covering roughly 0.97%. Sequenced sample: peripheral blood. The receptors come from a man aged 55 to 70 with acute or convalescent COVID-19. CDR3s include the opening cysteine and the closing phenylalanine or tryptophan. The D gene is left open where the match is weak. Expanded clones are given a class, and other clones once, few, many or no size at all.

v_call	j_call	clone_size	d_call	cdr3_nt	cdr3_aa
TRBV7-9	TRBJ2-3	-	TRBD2	TGTGCCAGCAGCTCAGGGACTAGCGGGCTACCGGCGGATACGCAGTATTTT	CASSSGTSGLPADTQYF
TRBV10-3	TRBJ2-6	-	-	TGTGCCATCAGTGAGTCTCCCAGGGGTCATCACTCTGGGGCCAACGTCCTGACTTTC	CAISESPRGHHSGANVLTF
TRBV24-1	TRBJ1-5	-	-	TGTGCCACCAGTGTGGGAGGCAATCAGCCCCAGCATTTT	CATSVGGNQPQHF
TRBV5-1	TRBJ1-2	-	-	TGCGCCAGCAGCTTCGACACGCCGAACGAAATGGGCTACACCTTC	CASSFDTPNEMGYTF
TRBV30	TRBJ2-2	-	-	TGTGCCTGGAGTGTAGGCAGGGGGAACACCGGGGAGCTGTTTTTT	CAWSVGRGNTGELFF
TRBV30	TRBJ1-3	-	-	TGTGCCTCAGGGGAAGCTTTGGGAAACACCATATATTTT	CASGEALGNTIYF
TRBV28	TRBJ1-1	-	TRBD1	TGTGCCAGCAGCGACACGACAGGGGAAGACACTGAAGCTTTCTTT	CASSDTTGEDTEAFF
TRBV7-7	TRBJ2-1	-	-	TGTGCTAGCAGCTTAGAAGGGGGGGCGGGAGTAGGAAATGAGCAGTTCTTC	CASSLEGGAGVGNEQFF
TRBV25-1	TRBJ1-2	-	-	TGTGCCAGCAGTGAATTGGGGGCTGGCTACACCTTC	CASSELGAGYTF
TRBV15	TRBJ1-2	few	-	TGTGCCACCAGCGCCCGACAGGAACCCTATGGCTACACCTTC	CATSARQEPYGYTF
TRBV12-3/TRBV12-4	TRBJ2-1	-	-	TGTGCCAGCAGTTCCCCCAGAGAGCAGTTCTTC	CASSSPREQFF
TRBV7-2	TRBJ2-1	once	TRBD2	TGTGCCAGCAGCGCCCCCGCCTCAGCGGGAGAGAACTACAATGAGCAGTTCTTC	CASSAPASAGENYNEQFF
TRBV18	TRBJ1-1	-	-	TGTGCCAGCTCACCATTGGCAGGGGACCTGAACACTGAAGCTTTCTTT	CASSPLAGDLNTEAFF
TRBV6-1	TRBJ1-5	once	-	TGTGCCAGCAGTGACCGAGGGGGAGAGCAGCCCCAGCATTTT	CASSDRGGEQPQHF
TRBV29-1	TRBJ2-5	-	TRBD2	TGCAGCGGGGGACTAGCGGCACAAGAGACCCAGTACTTC	CSGGLAAQETQYF
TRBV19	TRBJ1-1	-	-	TGTGCCAGTAGTATAGGGGGCCTCAACACTGAAGCTTTCTTT	CASSIGGLNTEAFF
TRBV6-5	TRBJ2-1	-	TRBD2	TGTGCCAGCAGTTACTCACTAGCGGTTATAGGGGGTGAGCAGTTCTTC	CASSYSLAVIGGEQFF
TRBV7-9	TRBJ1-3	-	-	TGTGCCAGCAGCTTCAGTGGTGGAAACACCATATATTTT	CASSFSGGNTIYF
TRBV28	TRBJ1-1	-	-	TGTGCCAGCAGCCGCGCAACAGGTGAAGCTTTCTTT	CASSRATGEAFF
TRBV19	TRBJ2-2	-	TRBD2	TGTGCCAGTAAGCCTAGCGGTTACACCGGGGAGCTGTTTTTT	CASKPSGYTGELFF
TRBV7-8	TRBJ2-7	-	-	TGTGCCAGCAGCTTAGATACGGGGGGCCCGCGCGAGCAGTACTTC	CASSLDTGGPREQYF
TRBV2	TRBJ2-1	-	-	TGTGCCAGCAGTGAAGGGAGGGTTTCCTACAATGAGCAGTTCTTC	CASSEGRVSYNEQFF
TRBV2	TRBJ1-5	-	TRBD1	TGTGCCAGCAGTCGGGACAGGGTTCAACATCAGCCCCAGCATTTT	CASSRDRVQHQPQHF
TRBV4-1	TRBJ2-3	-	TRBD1	TGCGCCAGCAGCCAAGTGGGACAGGGAGGGAGGGCACACACAGATACGCAGTATTTT	CASSQVGQGGRAHTDTQYF
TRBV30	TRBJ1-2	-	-	TGTGCCTGGGAGTCGGGGGGTGGGGGACGGACTCTCACGAACTATGGCTACACCTTC	CAWESGGGGRTLTNYGYTF
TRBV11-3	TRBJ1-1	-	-	TGTGCCAGCAGCTTGTCCAGAGAAGCTTTCTTT	CASSLSREAFF
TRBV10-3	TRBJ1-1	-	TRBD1	TGTGCCATCAGCAGGGGACAGGGGAGGGGGAACACTGAAGCTTTCTTT	CAISRGQGRGNTEAFF
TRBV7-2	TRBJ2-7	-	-	TGTGCCAGCAGCTTTGGGGGGGGCAGGTACGAGCAGTACTTC	CASSFGGGRYEQYF
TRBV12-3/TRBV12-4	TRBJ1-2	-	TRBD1	TGTGCCAGCAGCTATGTACCGGGACAGGGATCCACCTTC	CASSYVPGQGSTF
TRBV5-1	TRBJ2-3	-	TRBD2	TGCGCCAGCAGCCGGAGGCTAGCGGGAGGGAGCGCAGATACGCAGTATTTT	CASSRRLAGGSADTQYF
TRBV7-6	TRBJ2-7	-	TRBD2	TGTGCCAGCAGCTTAGGGAGCGGGAGCGACGAGCAGTACTTC	CASSLGSGSDEQYF
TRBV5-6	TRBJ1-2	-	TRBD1	TGTGCCAGCAGCACTAAGGGACAGGATTACTATGGCTACACCTTC	CASSTKGQDYYGYTF
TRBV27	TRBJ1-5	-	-	TGTGCCAGCAGTTTTCGTTCCAGCAATCAGCCCCAGCATTTT	CASSFRSSNQPQHF
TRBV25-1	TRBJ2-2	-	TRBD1	TGTGCCAGCAGTGGGACAGGGGCTCGCACCGGGGAGCTGTTTTTT	CASSGTGARTGELFF
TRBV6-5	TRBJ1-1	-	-	TGTGCCAGCAATCCAAGGACAGCAATGAACACTGAAGCTTTCTTT	CASNPRTAMNTEAFF
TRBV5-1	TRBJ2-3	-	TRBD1	TGCGCCAGCAGCTTACCGGGACAGGTAGATACGCAGTATTTT	CASSLPGQVDTQYF
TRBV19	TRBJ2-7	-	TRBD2	TGTGCCAGTAGTATAAGTGGCCCGGGACTAACCGCCTACGAGCAGTACTTC	CASSISGPGLTAYEQYF
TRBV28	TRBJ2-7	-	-	TGTGCCAGCAGTTTTCCCGGGAGTTGCTTCGAGCAGTACTTC	CASSFPGSCFEQYF
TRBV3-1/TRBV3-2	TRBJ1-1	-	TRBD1	TGTGCCAGCAGCCAAGAGTCGTCAGGGGGCAAGAACACTGAAGCTTTCTTT	CASSQESSGGKNTEAFF
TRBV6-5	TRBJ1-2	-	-	TGTGCCAGCAGTTCCCCGACGCAGGGCTACTATGGCTACACCTTC	CASSSPTQGYYGYTF
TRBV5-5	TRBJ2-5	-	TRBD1	TGTGCCAGCAGCCCGGCGCCCGGGACAGGGGGTATAGAGACCCAGTACTTC	CASSPAPGTGGIETQYF
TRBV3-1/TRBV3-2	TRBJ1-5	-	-	TGTGCCAGCAGCCCTTGGACCGGGTCCGGGGATCAGCCCCAGCATTTT	CASSPWTGSGDQPQHF